This TCR beta chain was recovered during a study of OX40 agonist ivuxolimab in advanced cancers. The CDR3 sequence is 13 residues long. Deletions cut 1 base from V and 9 bases from J, with 10 bases between. Per germline, CDR1 MGHRA and CDR2 YSYEKL. Clones were read by immunoSEQ multiplex PCR, and TCRdb kept only the in-frame ones, dropping some. The sample yields tens of thousands of clones, around 80% seen once. Findings and caveats of the study: Mean expanded clone counts were higher in CD8+ than CD4+ T cells.

Concerning this clone itself: As yet, its antigen is unknown.

This sample comprised CD4+ or CD8+ T cells sorted from blood, obtained in a trial of the OX40 agonist ivuxolimab. This receptor was identified in an adult with an advanced solid tumor such as melanoma, head and neck, liver or kidney cancer. The rearrangement links TRBV4-1 to TRBJ1-5, with D possibly TRBD1 on 5 matching bases. The CDR3: CASSQGAGGPQHF. Here the CDR3 DNA reads TGCGCCAGCAGCCAAGGGGCCGGGGGGCCCCAGCATTTT.